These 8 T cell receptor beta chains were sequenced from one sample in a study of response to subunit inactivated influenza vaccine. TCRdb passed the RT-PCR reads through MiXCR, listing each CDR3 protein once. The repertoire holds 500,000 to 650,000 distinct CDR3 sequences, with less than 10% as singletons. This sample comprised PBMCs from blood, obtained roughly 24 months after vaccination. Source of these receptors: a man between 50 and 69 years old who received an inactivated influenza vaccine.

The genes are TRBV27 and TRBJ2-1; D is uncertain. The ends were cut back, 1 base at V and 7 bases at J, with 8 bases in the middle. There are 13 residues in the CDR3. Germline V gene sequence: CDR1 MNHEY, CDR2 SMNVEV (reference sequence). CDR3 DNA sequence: TGTGCCAGCAGTTTATGGCCGCAAAATGAGCAGTTCTTC. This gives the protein CASSLWPQNEQFF.

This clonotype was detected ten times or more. Here the CDR3 reads CSVERDRPGETQYF. DNA of the CDR3: TGCAGCGTTGAAAGGGATAGGCCAGGGGAGACCCAGTACTTC. V gene TRBV29-1 combines with J gene TRBJ2-5, with TRBD1 as a possible D gene (5 bases). Deletions cut 2 bases from V and 5 bases from J, with 15 bases between. The germline CDR1 and CDR2 sequences are SQVTM and ANQGSEA. CDR3 size: 14 residues.

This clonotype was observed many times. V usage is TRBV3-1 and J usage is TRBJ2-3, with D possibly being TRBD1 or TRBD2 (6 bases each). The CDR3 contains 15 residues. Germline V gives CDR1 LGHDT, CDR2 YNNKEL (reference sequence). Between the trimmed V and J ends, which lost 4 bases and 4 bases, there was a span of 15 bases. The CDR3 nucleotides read TGTGCCAGCAGCCCCAGGGGCGGGGCCGCAGATACGCAGTATTTT. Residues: CASSPRGGAADTQYF.

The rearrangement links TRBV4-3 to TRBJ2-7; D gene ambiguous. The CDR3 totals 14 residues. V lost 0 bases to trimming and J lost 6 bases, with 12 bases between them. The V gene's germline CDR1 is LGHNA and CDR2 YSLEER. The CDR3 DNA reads TGCGCCAGCAGCCAAGATTGGTTAGGGCGCGAGCAGTACTTC. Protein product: CASSQDWLGREQYF.

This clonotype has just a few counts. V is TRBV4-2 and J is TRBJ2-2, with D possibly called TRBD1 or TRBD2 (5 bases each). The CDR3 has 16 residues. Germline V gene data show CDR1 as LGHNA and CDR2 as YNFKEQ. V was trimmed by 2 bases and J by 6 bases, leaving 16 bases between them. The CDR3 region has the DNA TGTGCCAGCAGCCAAAATGGGGCAGGGAGTCCCGGGGAGCTGTTTTTT. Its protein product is CASSQNGAGSPGELFF.

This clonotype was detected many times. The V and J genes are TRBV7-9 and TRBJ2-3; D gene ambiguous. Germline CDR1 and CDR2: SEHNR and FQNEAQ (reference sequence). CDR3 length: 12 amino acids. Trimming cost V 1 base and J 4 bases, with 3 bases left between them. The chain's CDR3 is CASSLGPDTQYF. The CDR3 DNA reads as TGTGCCAGCAGCTTAGGCCCAGATACGCAGTATTTT.

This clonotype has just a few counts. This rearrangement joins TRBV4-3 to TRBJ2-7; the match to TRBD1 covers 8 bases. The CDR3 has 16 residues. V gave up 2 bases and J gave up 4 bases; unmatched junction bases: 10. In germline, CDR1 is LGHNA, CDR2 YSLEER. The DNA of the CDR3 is TGCGCCAGCAGCCAATATTATCCGGGACAGGCATACGAGCAGTACTTC. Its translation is CASSQYYPGQAYEQYF.

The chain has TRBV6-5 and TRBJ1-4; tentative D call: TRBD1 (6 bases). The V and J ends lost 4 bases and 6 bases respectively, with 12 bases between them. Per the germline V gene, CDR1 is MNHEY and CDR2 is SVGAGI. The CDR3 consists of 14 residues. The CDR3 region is CASSWFGGDEKLFF. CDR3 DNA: TGTGCCAGCAGTTGGTTCGGGGGCGATGAAAAACTGTTTTTT.